The 2 T cell receptor beta chains given below trace back to one sample, sequenced in a study of OX40 agonist ivuxolimab in advanced cancers. Libraries were prepared by immunoSEQ multiplex PCR; TCRdb keeps only in-frame clonotypes and omits some of them. The sample holds about 41,000 clones, 85% seen once. Specimen: CD4+ or CD8+ T cells sorted from blood, collected in a trial of the OX40 agonist ivuxolimab. The receptors here all came from an adult with an advanced solid tumor such as melanoma, head and neck, liver or kidney cancer.

This rearrangement joins TRBV27 to TRBJ2-7, with 8 bases aligning to TRBD1. CDR1 is MNHEY, CDR2 SMNVEV, per germline (reference sequence). V trimming: 5 bases; J trimming: 2 bases; junction bases outside the gene matches: 2. The CDR3 has 13 residues. CDR3 DNA sequence: TGTGCCAGCAGTCCAGGGGGCCCCTACGAGCAGTACTTC. It yields the protein CASSPGGPYEQYF.

V is TRBV9 and J is TRBJ1-5; no firm D call. CDR1 is SGDLS and CDR2 is YYNGEE in the germline V gene. Trimming removed 0 bases at V and 0 bases at J, with 4 bases between. This CDR3 has 14 amino acids. The CDR3 coding sequence is TGTGCCAGCAGCGTAGGACCTAGCAATCAGCCCCAGCATTTT. Protein product: CASSVGPSNQPQHF.